The 32 T cell receptor beta chains in this list originate from one sample, sequenced in a study of blood T cell repertoires in COVID-19. Generated by immunoSEQ multiplex PCR, the TCRdb table keeps only in-frame clones and is missing some. The repertoire holds about 270,000 clones, more than 80% seen once, with less than 2.5% in the top ten. What was sequenced was PBMCs or T cells enriched from blood (not recorded which). The receptors shown here come from a woman in her late teens or twenties who had recovered from COVID-19.

The chain is built from TRBV14 and TRBJ1-1; D is undetermined. V was shortened by 8 bases and J by 4 bases, with 14 bases between the two germline ends. The CDR3 consists of 13 residues. CDR1 SGHDN and CDR2 FVKESK come from the germline V gene. CDR3 protein: CASRPGVATEAFF. The CDR3 DNA is TGTGCCAGCCGACCCGGGGTGGCCACTGAAGCTTTCTTT.

This clone was found once. The chain is built from TRBV28 and TRBJ1-2, with D hard to call. The CDR3 covers 12 residues. The germline V gene has CDR1 MDHEN and CDR2 SYDVKM. The V end lost 5 bases, the J end lost 4 bases, and 8 bases lay between the germline ends. For the CDR3, the DNA is TGTGCCAGCAGTGTGGCCGTCTATGGCTACACCTTC. It translates to CASSVAVYGYTF.

The genes are TRBV12-3 or TRBV12-4 and TRBJ2-1; 7 positions agree with TRBD1. CDR3 length: 11 residues. Trimming at V came to 7 bases and at J to 6 bases, leaving 0 bases not matched to a gene. The CDR3 sequence is CASKGANEQFF. CDR3 DNA sequence: TGTGCCAGCAAGGGGGCCAATGAGCAGTTCTTC.

This clone came up once. The J gene is TRBJ2-3, the V gene TRBV7-9; no reliable D call. The ends were cut back, 0 bases at V and 6 bases at J, with 10 bases in the middle. This CDR3 contains 14 residues. Germline V gene lookup returns CDR1 SEHNR and CDR2 FQNEAQ (reference sequence). In DNA form, the CDR3 reads TGTGCCAGCAGCTTAGCTGAGCCGGAGGATACGCAGTATTTT. Residues: CASSLAEPEDTQYF.

The chain couples TRBV3-1 (or the pseudogene TRBV3-2) to TRBJ1-4; D unclear. Germline-derived CDR1 and CDR2 are LGHDT and YNNKEL (reference sequence). Trimming took 0 bases from V and 1 from J, leaving 6 bases between them. CDR3 length equals 15 residues. The CDR3 sequence is CASSQDPRTNEKLFF. CDR3 DNA sequence: TGTGCCAGCAGCCAAGACCCCAGAACTAATGAAAAACTGTTTTTT.

This clone appeared once. CDR3 nucleotides: TGTGCCACCAGCAAACAGGTGAACACTGAAGCTTTCTTT. Amino acid sequence: CATSKQVNTEAFF. The J gene is TRBJ1-1, the V gene TRBV15; a possible D gene is TRBD1 (5 bases). Germline lookup yields CDR1 LNHNV and CDR2 YYDKDF (reference sequence). The CDR3 is made up of 13 amino acids. With 4 bases removed from V and 0 bases from J, the gap between germline ends came to 6 bases.

The chain is built from TRBV6-1 and TRBJ2-2; D perhaps matches TRBD1 (6 bases). The CDR3 is 15 amino acids. V was trimmed by 5 bases and J by 6 bases, leaving 16 bases between them. CDR1 and CDR2 (germline): MNHNS, SASEGT. The CDR3: CASSLRQDRSGELFF. For the CDR3, the DNA is TGTGCCAGCAGTTTACGACAGGATCGTTCCGGGGAGCTGTTTTTT.

V is TRBV28 and J is TRBJ2-3, with D possibly TRBD1 on 6 matching bases. The CDR3 is 17 residues long. Germline V gives CDR1 MDHEN, CDR2 SYDVKM. The V end was cut by 6 bases, the J end by 3 bases, with 22 bases between. In nucleotides, the CDR3 is TGTGCCAGCAGCTCATTTTTTACAGGGTTCAGTACAGATACGCAGTATTTT. Amino acids: CASSSFFTGFSTDTQYF. Using reference TRBV28 and TRBJ2-3 for the parts outside the CDR3, the full variable domain is DVKVTQSSRYLVKRTGEKVFLECVQDMDHENMFWYRQDPGLGLRLIYFSYDVKMKEKGDIPEGYSVSREKKERFSLILESASTNQTSMYLCASSSFFTGFSTDTQYFGPGTRLTVL.

Only a few counts were recorded for this clone. The chain carries TRBV5-1 and TRBJ1-1; TRBD1 is a possible D gene (5 bases). Germline V CDR1 and CDR2: SGHRS, YFSETQ. Trimming shortened V by 4 bases and J by 5 bases, and 18 bases separated the two germline ends. The CDR3 loop spans 15 amino acids. The CDR3 sequence is CASSPLGGGRTEAFF. CDR3 bases: TGCGCCAGCAGCCCGCTCGGGGGGGGTCGAACTGAAGCTTTCTTT.

The sample holds a few counts of this clone. The V and J genes are TRBV4-1 and TRBJ1-4; TRBD1 aligns across 12 bases. CDR3 size: 17 residues. The V gene end was trimmed by 3 bases and the J gene end by 3 bases; junction bases not matched to a gene: 5. CDR1 and CDR2 (germline): MGHRA, YSYEKL. The CDR3 reads CASSHPGQGAANEKLFF. The CDR3 DNA reads TGCGCCAGCAGCCACCCGGGACAGGGGGCTGCTAATGAAAAACTGTTTTTT.

V is TRBV6-9 and J is TRBJ1-5; perhaps TRBD1 as D (5 bases). Germline V gives CDR1 MNHGY, CDR2 SVAAGI. The CDR3 spans 15 residues. The V and J ends lost 8 bases and 4 bases respectively, with 18 bases between them. DNA of the CDR3: TGTGCCAGCTTCCAGGGAGGGCAGCAAAATCAGCCCCAGCATTTT. The encoded protein is CASFQGGQQNQPQHF.

The rearrangement links TRBV7-6 to TRBJ2-1; 10 bases line up with TRBD2. This CDR3 comprises 17 residues. V shed 2 bases, J shed 2 bases, and the junction held 6 bases outside the gene matches. Germline V lookup: CDR1 SGHVS, CDR2 FNYEAQ. CDR3 region: CASSLPLAGAAYNEQFF. CDR3 in DNA: TGTGCCAGCAGCTTACCCCTAGCGGGGGCCGCCTACAATGAGCAGTTCTTC. The complete variable domain, with remaining parts taken from reference TRBV7-6 and TRBJ2-1, reads GAGVSQSPRYKVTKRGQDVALRCDPISGHVSLYWYRQALGQGPEFLTYFNYEAQQDKSGLPNDRFSAERPEGSISTLTIQRTEQRDSAMYRCASSLPLAGAAYNEQFFGPGTRLTVL.

The chain recombines TRBV7-8 with TRBJ2-3; 10 bases agree with TRBD2. The CDR3 runs 16 residues. V lost 2 bases to trimming and J lost 1 base; unmatched junction nucleotides: 3. Germline CDR1 is SGHVS and CDR2 is FQNEAQ. As DNA, the CDR3 is TGTGCCAGCAGCTTATCGGGACTAGCGCGCACAGATACGCAGTATTTT. It yields the protein CASSLSGLARTDTQYF.

V and J are TRBV7-9 and TRBJ2-7; TRBD1 matches 9 bases. CDR3 length: 14 residues. CDR1 and CDR2 from the germline V gene are SEHNR and FQNEAQ (reference sequence). V dropped 5 bases and J dropped 3; count of bases not matched to a gene: 5. CDR3 amino acids: CASSTRTGDYEQYF. CDR3 nucleotide sequence: TGTGCCAGCAGCACTAGGACAGGGGACTACGAGCAGTACTTC.

The genes are TRBV7-9 and TRBJ1-5; 7 nucleotides line up with TRBD1. The CDR3 is made up of 16 amino acids. Trimming cost V 5 bases and J 5 bases; bases outside gene matches: 12. Germline V gene data show CDR1 as SEHNR and CDR2 as FQNEAQ (reference sequence). The CDR3 spells CASSDSGGRTDQPQHF. CDR3 bases: TGTGCCAGCAGCGATTCAGGGGGGAGAACGGATCAGCCCCAGCATTTT.

This sequence joins TRBV2 and TRBJ2-4; unclear D gene. V was pared by 3 bases and J by 0 bases, with 9 bases between. Germline V gene sequence: CDR1 SNHLY, CDR2 FYNNEI. This CDR3 spans 15 amino acids. The CDR3 DNA follows: TGTGCCAGCAGTGATATAGCCCTAGCCAAAAACATTCAGTACTTC. Translation: CASSDIALAKNIQYF.

The chain joins TRBV25-1 to TRBJ1-6; D is possibly TRBD1 (5 bases). Trimming cost V 6 bases and J 5 bases, with 20 bases left between them. In germline, CDR1 is MGHDK, CDR2 SYGVNS. This CDR3 region has 17 residues. CDR3: CASRSTIPGLHNSPLHF. The CDR3 nucleotides are TGTGCCAGCAGAAGTACAATACCGGGACTCCATAATTCACCCCTCCACTTT.

The chain combines TRBV2 with TRBJ2-3; 9 nucleotides agree with TRBD2. CDR1 is SNHLY and CDR2 is FYNNEI in the germline V gene. V was pared by 7 bases and J by 4 bases, with 18 bases of the junction left unmatched. The CDR3 is 18 residues long. CDR3 DNA sequence: TGTGCCAGCATCCTCCTTGCGGGGGGGCCTTCGGGTCCAGATACGCAGTATTTT. Residues: CASILLAGGPSGPDTQYF.

This sequence joins TRBV14 and TRBJ2-7; D remains unclear. The CDR3 has 17 amino acids. Per germline, CDR1 SGHDN and CDR2 FVKESK. V was clipped by 1 base and J by 2 bases, with 18 bases between them. The CDR3 DNA follows: TGTGCCAGCAGCCAAGGACACTGGTACACAGAGACCTACGAGCAGTACTTC. Protein product: CASSQGHWYTETYEQYF.

This clone was seen only once. The chain has TRBV5-1 and TRBJ1-6; 10 nucleotides line up with TRBD1. Germline trimming cut 1 base from V and 9 bases from J; bases unmatched to any gene: 13. The CDR3 has 18 residues. Germline V lookup: CDR1 SGHRS, CDR2 YFSETQ. For the CDR3, the DNA is TGCGCCAGCAGCTTGAGTTGGGGACAGGGGTCGTTGGGTTCACCCCTCCACTTT. The encoded protein is CASSLSWGQGSLGSPLHF.

The chain recombines TRBV27 with TRBJ2-2, with 8 bases fitting TRBD2. The V and J ends lost 2 bases and 2 bases, in that order; junction bases with no gene match: 7. The CDR3 spans 17 residues. The V gene's germline CDR1 is MNHEY and CDR2 SMNVEV (reference sequence). The DNA of the CDR3 is TGTGCCAGCAGTTTACTCGCGGGGGGTCTCAACACCGGGGAGCTGTTTTTT. Its translation is CASSLLAGGLNTGELFF.

The gene calls are TRBV7-8 and TRBJ1-2; no clear D. This CDR3 contains 13 residues. The germline CDR1 and CDR2 sequences are SGHVS and FQNEAQ. Trimming removed 8 bases at V and 0 bases at J, with 10 bases between. CDR3 sequence: CASGPGANYGYTF. In DNA form, the CDR3 reads TGTGCCAGCGGGCCCGGTGCTAACTATGGCTACACCTTC.

The V and J genes are TRBV5-8 and TRBJ1-1; D unclear. From germline, CDR1 is SGHTS and CDR2 YDEGEE. Trimming took 2 bases from V and 1 from J, leaving 3 bases between them. The CDR3 is made up of 12 amino acids. The CDR3 here is CASSFGNTEAFF. In DNA, the CDR3 is TGTGCCAGCAGCTTCGGGAACACTGAAGCTTTCTTT.

The V call is TRBV5-1, the J call TRBJ2-1, with 8 nucleotides matching TRBD1. The CDR3 is made up of 15 amino acids. Trimming cost V 4 bases and J 2 bases; bases outside gene matches: 5. Germline values: CDR1 SGHRS, CDR2 YFSETQ. The CDR3 DNA follows: TGCGCCAGCAGCCTACAGGGGGGTCCCTACAATGAGCAGTTCTTC. It is translated as CASSLQGGPYNEQFF.

Of note for this clone: Because the CDR3's place on the DNA is in doubt, the DNA is left out and the CDR3 is given as listed by TCRdb. The CDR3 loop is CASRSGQGSVGGGNTF. The chain carries TRBV5-1 and TRBJ1-2; the table gives TRBD1 as D, unverified against the DNA. Germline CDR1 reads SGHRS; CDR2 reads YFSETQ. The CDR3 has 16 amino acids, counting both end residues.

CDR3 DNA sequence: TGTGCCACCAGTGACGGGACAGGGCCTCAGCCCCAGCATTTT. It translates to CATSDGTGPQPQHF. J is TRBJ1-5 and V is TRBV24-1, with 9 bases lining up with TRBD1. Trimming took 4 bases from V and 6 from J; bases not matched to a gene: 3. The CDR3 spans 14 residues. Per germline, CDR1 KGHDR and CDR2 SFDVKD.

The chain recombines TRBV14 with TRBJ2-3, with D possibly TRBD2 on 7 matching bases. The CDR3 spans 17 residues. Between the trimmed V and J ends, which lost 3 bases and 0 bases, there was a span of 16 bases. The germline V gene encodes CDR1 SGHDN and CDR2 FVKESK. The CDR3 sequence: CASSQAWGGLSTDTQYF. In nucleotides, the CDR3 is TGTGCCAGCAGCCAGGCGTGGGGGGGCCTTAGCACAGATACGCAGTATTTT.

This chain joins TRBV10-3 and TRBJ1-5; maybe TRBD1 (6 bases). This CDR3 has 14 amino acids. V dropped 3 bases and J dropped 7 bases, with 13 bases sitting between them. Germline lookup yields CDR1 ENHRY and CDR2 SYGVKD. CDR3 residues: CAISEGGEGQPQHF. The CDR3 DNA sequence: TGTGCCATCAGTGAAGGGGGAGAGGGCCAGCCCCAGCATTTT.

The chain links TRBV5-1 to TRBJ1-2; D ambiguous. Germline V gives CDR1 SGHRS, CDR2 YFSETQ. V lost 10 bases to trimming and J lost 8 bases, with 18 bases between them. CDR3 length: 12 amino acids. The CDR3 region is CARKAGNRGYTF. Written as DNA, the CDR3 is TGCGCCCGGAAAGCGGGGAATCGGGGCTACACCTTC.

As DNA, the CDR3 is TGTGCCAGCAGTTACAACCAGGCAACTGAAGCTTTCTTT. Translation: CASSYNQATEAFF. The chain recombines TRBV6-5 with TRBJ1-1; the D is unclear. The CDR3 spans 13 residues. The germline V and J ends were trimmed by 2 bases and 5 bases, with 9 bases remaining between them. In germline, CDR1 is MNHEY, CDR2 SVGAGI.

The chain links TRBV21-1 to TRBJ2-7; TRBD1, the table's D call, lacks a check against the DNA. TRBV21-1 is termed a pseudogene. CDR3 length equals 17 residues. Here the CDR3 reads CASRKDQGLTSSYEQYF. Here the CDR3 DNA reads TGTGCCAGCAGAAAAGACCAGGGCCTGACCTCATCCTACGAGCAGTACTTC.

The chain links TRBV30 to TRBJ1-2; D is undetermined. Germline CDR1 and CDR2: GTSNPN and SVGIG (reference sequence). The CDR3 is 13 residues long. V lost 5 bases and J lost 6, with 16 bases in between. The CDR3 region has the DNA TGTGCCTGGGAAGATCTGCAACAGAATGGCTACACCTTC. This gives the protein CAWEDLQQNGYTF.